The 21 T cell receptor beta chains listed next were all sequenced from one sample in a study of cytomegalovirus exposure and HLA in healthy donors. PCR used 60 Vbeta primers and 13 Jbeta primers. The data were produced by immunoSEQ multiplex PCR, yet TCRdb's version contains in-frame clones alone and is incomplete. Of tens of thousands of clones listed, roughly 63% were seen once; the top ten hold 5.5% to 6%. What was sequenced was PBMCs. These receptors were taken from a boy younger than 18 in good health and CMV-seropositive.

A few counts support this clone. V and J are TRBV29-1 and TRBJ1-2; D not resolved. The CDR3 sequence is 14 residues long. V gave up 6 bases and J gave up 7 bases, with 21 bases separating them. CDR1 is SQVTM and CDR2 is ANQGSEA in the germline V gene. CDR3 coding DNA: TGCAGCGTCGTCCCCGTGGGCCTTGGGCCTGGCTACACCTTC. It is translated as CSVVPVGLGPGYTF.

The chain employs TRBV28 and TRBJ2-7; D unresolved. Trimming took off 2 bases at V and 4 bases at J, with 3 bases between the two ends. Germline V gene data show CDR1 as MDHEN and CDR2 as SYDVKM. The CDR3 is 11 amino acids. The CDR3 bases are TGTGCCAGCAGTTTAGCGTACGAGCAGTACTTC. Residues: CASSLAYEQYF.

The V gene is TRBV19, the J gene TRBJ1-4; tentative D call: TRBD1 (5 bases). This CDR3 comprises 13 residues. V was pared by 11 bases and J by 6 bases, with 16 bases between. CDR1 LNHDA and CDR2 SQIVND come from the germline V gene (reference sequence). In DNA, the CDR3 is TGTGCCTACTACGACAGACAGTATGAAAAACTGTTTTTT. As protein: CAYYDRQYEKLFF.

This chain uses TRBV10-2 with TRBJ1-2, with a tentative D call TRBD1 (5 bases). V lost 6 bases and J lost 4, with 15 bases in between. The V gene's germline CDR1 is WSHSY and CDR2 SAAADI. The CDR3 totals 14 residues. Here the CDR3 reads CASRRTAQGYGYTF. DNA for the CDR3: TGCGCCAGCAGGAGGACGGCCCAGGGCTATGGCTACACCTTC.

The chain employs TRBV5-1 and TRBJ1-2; D not resolved. The CDR3 consists of 16 residues. Trimming pared 6 bases from V and 3 bases from J, leaving 21 bases between. CDR1 and CDR2 (germline): SGHRS, YFSETQ. The CDR3 reads CASTKRTHQADYGYTF. The CDR3 DNA reads TGCGCCAGCACCAAACGGACCCACCAAGCGGACTATGGCTACACCTTC.

The rearrangement links TRBV19 to TRBJ2-3; TRBD2 agrees at 7 bases. Germline CDR1 is LNHDA and CDR2 is SQIVND (reference sequence). The CDR3 is 17 amino acids. The J segment lost 3 bases and the V segment lost 4 bases, leaving 13 bases of the junction unmatched. The CDR3: CASSSRLGGGGTDTQYF. The CDR3 DNA reads TGTGCCAGTAGTAGCCGCTTGGGGGGGGGAGGGACAGATACGCAGTATTTT. Complete variable domain (other parts from reference TRBV19 and TRBJ2-3): DGGITQSPKYLFRKEGQNVTLSCEQNLNHDAMYWYRQDPGQGLRLIYYSQIVNDFQKGDIAEGYSVSREKKESFPLTVTSAQKNPTAFYLCASSSRLGGGGTDTQYFGPGTRLTVL.

The chain combines TRBV5-4 with TRBJ2-7, with D perhaps matching TRBD2 (6 bases). This CDR3 has 14 amino acids. CDR1 SGHNT and CDR2 YYREEE come from the germline V gene (reference sequence). V lost 1 base, J lost 5 bases, and 13 bases lay in between. This chain's CDR3 is CASSLQGRNNEQYF. The DNA of the CDR3 is TGTGCCAGCAGCTTGCAAGGGAGGAATAACGAGCAGTACTTC.

J is TRBJ1-1 and V is TRBV6-1; 8 nucleotides match TRBD1. This CDR3 spans 14 amino acids. V lost 6 bases, J lost 4 bases, and 7 bases stayed unmatched. The germline gives CDR1 MNHNS, CDR2 SASEGT. In DNA, the CDR3 is TGTGCCAGCAGAGAACTAACAGGGGGCACTGAAGCTTTCTTT. Encoded protein: CASRELTGGTEAFF.

This clone appeared a few times. Written as DNA, the CDR3 is TGCAGCGTTGAAGATCGGAGACAGGGGCTTGGCTACACCTTC. It encodes CSVEDRRQGLGYTF. This sequence joins TRBV29-1 and TRBJ1-2, with 8 bases matching TRBD1. V dropped 0 bases and J dropped 7; count of bases not matched to a gene: 7. The CDR3 is 14 residues long. Germline-derived CDR1 and CDR2 are SQVTM and ANQGSEA.

The gene calls are TRBV5-1 and TRBJ2-5; tentative D call: TRBD2 (6 bases). This CDR3 spans 17 amino acids. The V end was cut by 0 bases, the J end by 7 bases, with 22 bases between. The germline CDR1 and CDR2 sequences are SGHRS and YFSETQ. The CDR3 protein is CASSLEGQAAGSGTQYF. The CDR3, as DNA: TGCGCCAGCAGCTTGGAGGGGCAGGCGGCGGGATCCGGGACCCAGTACTTC.

In this sample, this clone turned up once. The V and J genes are TRBV5-1 and TRBJ1-6; D perhaps matches TRBD1 (5 bases). Trimming left V 1 base short and J 0 bases short, with 8 bases between. The length of the CDR3 is 16 residues. CDR1 and CDR2 from the germline V gene are SGHRS and YFSETQ. As DNA, the CDR3 is TGCGCCAGCAGCTTGCGGGGGAGCTCCTATAATTCACCCCTCCACTTT. Its translation is CASSLRGSSYNSPLHF.

The chain is built from TRBV29-1 and TRBJ2-7; D might be TRBD1 (5 bases). The V end lost 5 bases, the J end lost 2 bases, and 19 bases lay between the germline ends. CDR1 is SQVTM, CDR2 ANQGSEA, per germline. This CDR3 is 15 amino acids long. CDR3 sequence: CSVTTQGSITYEQYF. The CDR3, as DNA: TGCAGCGTTACCACCCAGGGCAGTATTACCTACGAGCAGTACTTC.

This clone was detected once. The chain carries TRBV6-1 and TRBJ2-1; 7 bases are shared with TRBD2. The CDR3 is 15 amino acids. V lost 3 bases and J lost 5; bases outside the gene matches: 7. Germline V lookup: CDR1 MNHNS, CDR2 SASEGT. CDR3 sequence: CASSDDSGLNNEQFF. The CDR3 DNA is TGTGCCAGCAGTGATGATAGCGGGTTAAACAATGAGCAGTTCTTC.

The chain combines TRBV6-5 with TRBJ1-2; TRBD1 agrees at 9 bases. The V and J ends lost 9 bases and 7 bases, in that order; junction bases with no gene match: 6. The CDR3 contains 12 residues. Germline loops: CDR1 MNHEY, CDR2 SVGAGI. CDR3 in amino acids: CASWDRAGGYTF. CDR3 DNA sequence: TGTGCCAGTTGGGACAGGGCGGGTGGCTACACCTTC.

The sample holds a few counts of this clone. CDR3 DNA: TGTGCCAGCAGCGCAGGGCTGGTCGTTCGGGACACTGAAGCTTTCTTT. Encoded protein: CASSAGLVVRDTEAFF. V is TRBV7-9 and J is TRBJ1-1; maybe TRBD1 (5 bases). This CDR3 contains 16 residues. Between the trimmed V and J ends, which lost 5 bases and 3 bases, there was a span of 19 bases. From germline, CDR1 is SEHNR and CDR2 FQNEAQ (reference sequence).

Only a few counts were recorded for this clone. The V and J genes are TRBV6-5 and TRBJ2-5; the match to TRBD2 covers 8 bases. The better agreement between TRBJ2-7 and the DNA end casts doubt on the J call. Looked up from germline, CDR1 is MNHEY and CDR2 is SVGAGI. The CDR3 loop spans 14 amino acids. This chain's CDR3 is CASRRSGSSYEQYF. In DNA form, the CDR3 reads TGTGCCAGCAGGAGGAGCGGGAGCTCCTACGAGCAGTACTTC.

The rearrangement uses TRBV18 and TRBJ2-5, with D perhaps matching TRBD1 (5 bases). V lost 4 bases and J 4 bases, leaving 10 bases between the germline ends. The germline gives CDR1 KGHSH, CDR2 LQKENI. The CDR3 is 13 residues long. The CDR3 bases are TGTGCCAGCTCACAGACAGTAGTAGAGACCCAGTACTTC. It encodes CASSQTVVETQYF. Supplemented by reference TRBV18 and TRBJ2-5, the full variable domain reads NAGVMQNPRHLVRRRGQEARLRCSPMKGHSHVYWYRQLPEEGLKFMVYLQKENIIDESGMPKERFSAEFPKEGPSILRIQQVVRGDSAAYFCASSQTVVETQYFGPGTRLLVL.

This chain links TRBV5-1 with TRBJ2-1; D gene ambiguous. Looked up from germline, CDR1 is SGHRS and CDR2 is YFSETQ. CDR3 size: 14 residues. Trimming stripped 4 bases from V and 6 bases from J, with 14 bases between. Here the CDR3 reads CASSALNLGNEQFF. CDR3 DNA sequence: TGCGCCAGCAGCGCTCTAAATCTTGGCAATGAGCAGTTCTTC.

The chain links TRBV7-8 to TRBJ1-2, with D maybe TRBD1 (5 bases). Trimming removed 7 bases from V and 0 bases from J, with 21 bases in between. In germline, CDR1 is SGHVS, CDR2 FQNEAQ. This CDR3 spans 17 amino acids. The CDR3 region is CASTQTGFPDANYGYTF. The DNA of the CDR3 is TGTGCCAGCACCCAAACAGGTTTCCCAGATGCTAACTATGGCTACACCTTC.

J is TRBJ2-5 and V is TRBV5-1, with TRBD1 identical over 8 bases. Germline assignment: CDR1 SGHRS and CDR2 YFSETQ. The CDR3 runs to 14 residues. J lost 0 bases, V lost 6 bases, and 4 bases had no gene match. This CDR3 is CASTPTGDQETQYF. The CDR3 DNA reads TGCGCCAGCACGCCGACAGGGGACCAAGAGACCCAGTACTTC.

The rearrangement uses TRBV9 and TRBJ2-3, with D possibly matching TRBD2 (5 bases). This CDR3 is 14 amino acids long. The V gene lost 3 bases and the J gene lost 3 bases, with 11 bases spanning the gap. Germline assignment: CDR1 SGDLS and CDR2 YYNGEE. The CDR3 region is CASSAPDWTDTQYF. Written as DNA, the CDR3 is TGTGCCAGCAGCGCACCGGACTGGACAGATACGCAGTATTTT.